This T cell receptor (beta chain) was recovered during a study of blood T cell repertoires in COVID-19. The overall study: Sites in the United States, Italy and Spain provided acute and convalescent COVID-19 samples. T cells, B-cell-depleted T cells, or PBMCs provided the cDNA or gDNA that served as material.

Enrollment of patients from Seattle took place during active infection, with longitudinal follow-up. V was pared by 4 bases and J by 8 bases, with 17 bases between. The CDR3 is 14 residues long. The germline CDR1 and CDR2 sequences are LGHNA and YNFKEQ. In the authors' methods: Amplification with reference gene primers provided the estimates of nucleated cell counts. The table came from immunoSEQ multiplex PCR; TCRdb's copy has only in-frame clones and leaves some out. The V and J calls and clone size are taken from that table; D and trimming were inferred from the DNA. The sample contains about 500,000 clones, about 88% of which appear only once.

The chain couples TRBV4-2 to TRBJ1-2; D may be TRBD1 (6 bases). The sequence derives from a woman aged 45 to 65 with COVID-19, enrolled during active disease. Sequencing was carried out using peripheral blood. CDR3 DNA sequence: TGTGCCAGCAGCCGTCGGGACACCGCTCGGGGCTACACCTTC. Protein product: CASSRRDTARGYTF.